This T cell receptor (beta chain) was identified during a study of blood T cell repertoires in COVID-19. Background on the study: T cells, B-cell-depleted T cells, or PBMCs provided the cDNA or gDNA that served as material.

The germline V gene encodes CDR1 KGHSH and CDR2 LQKENI. CDR3 size: 14 residues. V dropped 1 base and J dropped 2 bases, with 8 bases sitting between them. Original data processing: How many nucleated cells were present was estimated from reference gene primer amplification. Some clones are missing from TCRdb's copy, which holds only in-frame ones; the method was immunoSEQ multiplex PCR. D and trimming come from the DNA, and the V and J calls and clone size come from that table. The sample yields some 97,000 clones, roughly 90% seen once. Sequenced sample: peripheral blood. The TCR comes from a man aged 50-59 years with active COVID-19. V is TRBV18 and J is TRBJ2-5; D perhaps matches TRBD1 (6 bases). The CDR3 DNA follows: TGTGCCAGCTCACCACGGACAGTTCAAGAGACCCAGTACTTC. Residues: CASSPRTVQETQYF.